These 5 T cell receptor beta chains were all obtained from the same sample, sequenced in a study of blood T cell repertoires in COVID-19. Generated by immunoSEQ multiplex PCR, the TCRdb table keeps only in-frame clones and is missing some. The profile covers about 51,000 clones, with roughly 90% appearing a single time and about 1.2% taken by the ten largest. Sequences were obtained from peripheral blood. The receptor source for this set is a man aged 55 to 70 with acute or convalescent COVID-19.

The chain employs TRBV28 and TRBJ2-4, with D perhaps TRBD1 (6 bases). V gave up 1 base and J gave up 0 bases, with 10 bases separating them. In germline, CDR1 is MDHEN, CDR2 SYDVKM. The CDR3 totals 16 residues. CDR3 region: CASSLYGGAAKNIQYF. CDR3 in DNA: TGTGCCAGCAGTTTATATGGGGGCGCAGCCAAAAACATTCAGTACTTC.

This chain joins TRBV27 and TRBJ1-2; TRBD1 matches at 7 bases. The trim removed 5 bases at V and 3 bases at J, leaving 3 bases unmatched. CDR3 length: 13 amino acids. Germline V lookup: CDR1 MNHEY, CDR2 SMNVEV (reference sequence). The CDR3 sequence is CASSPDRYYGYTF. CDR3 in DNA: TGTGCCAGCAGTCCGGACAGGTACTATGGCTACACCTTC.

CDR3 region: CASSLETAGSAETQYF. The CDR3 DNA follows: TGTGCCAGCAGCTTAGAGACGGCAGGGTCAGCAGAGACCCAGTACTTC. V gene TRBV11-2 combines with J gene TRBJ2-5, with D possibly TRBD1 on 5 matching bases. The germline V gene encodes CDR1 SGHAT and CDR2 FQNNGV. This CDR3 comprises 16 residues. The V gene lost 0 bases and the J gene lost 4 bases, with 15 bases spanning the gap.

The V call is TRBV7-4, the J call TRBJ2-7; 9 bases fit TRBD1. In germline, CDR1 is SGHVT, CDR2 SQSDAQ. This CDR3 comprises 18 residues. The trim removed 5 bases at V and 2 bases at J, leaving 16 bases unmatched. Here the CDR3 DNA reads TGTGCCAGCAGCCCAGTCCCGGGACAGGGAATGCCCCCCTACGAGCAGTACTTC. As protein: CASSPVPGQGMPPYEQYF.

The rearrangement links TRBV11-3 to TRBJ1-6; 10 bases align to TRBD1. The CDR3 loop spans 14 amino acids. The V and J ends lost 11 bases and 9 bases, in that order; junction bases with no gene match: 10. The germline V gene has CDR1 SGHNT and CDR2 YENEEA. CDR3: CAGPGQGFFSPLHF. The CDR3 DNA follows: TGTGCCGGACCGGGACAGGGGTTTTTTTCACCCCTCCACTTT.